A single sample is the source of the 31 T cell receptor beta chains below, sequenced in a study of T cells in Graves' hyperthyroidism and ophthalmopathy. The TCR beta CDR3 regions underwent amplification using RNA transcripts as the source. An initial round of RT-PCR targeting the TCR CDR3 relied on the HTBI primer set. TCRdb re-analysed the multiplex PCR reads in MiXCR, keeping a single row per CDR3 protein. Of fewer than 900,000 distinct CDR3 sequences detected, over 15% appear once; the ten largest clones hold approximately 8%. Sample: blood. The receptor source for this set is a man aged 18-30 years with Graves' hyperthyroidism.

The chain uses TRBV6-2 or TRBV6-3 and TRBJ2-1; TRBD2 aligns across 8 bases. Germline CDR1 is MNHEY and CDR2 is SVGEGT. There are 14 residues in the CDR3. Trimming took 7 bases from V and 8 from J; bases not matched to a gene: 10. In DNA form, the CDR3 reads TGTGCCAGCAACCCAGCGGGAGTGATCGATGAGCAGTTCTTC. This sequence encodes CASNPAGVIDEQFF.

This clonotype has at least ten counts. This sequence joins TRBV11-1 and TRBJ2-5; D might be TRBD1 (5 bases). V gave up 1 base and J gave up 4 bases, with 16 bases separating them. The CDR3 is 16 amino acids. The germline V gene has CDR1 SGHAT and CDR2 FQDESV (reference sequence). The CDR3 bases are TGTGCCAGCAGCTTAGAGGGGCCAGCTAGGACAGAGACCCAGTACTTC. Translated: CASSLEGPARTETQYF.

The rearrangement links TRBV28 to TRBJ1-5; a possible D gene is TRBD1 (5 bases). The length of the CDR3 is 15 residues. CDR1 MDHEN and CDR2 SYDVKM come from the germline V gene. The ends were cut back, 7 bases at V and 4 bases at J, with 17 bases in the middle. CDR3 sequence: CASTEIPRGNQPQHF. The CDR3, as DNA: TGTGCCAGCACCGAGATCCCTCGGGGGAATCAGCCCCAGCATTTT. Filled out from reference TRBV28 and TRBJ1-5, the complete variable domain reads DVKVTQSSRYLVKRTGEKVFLECVQDMDHENMFWYRQDPGLGLRLIYFSYDVKMKEKGDIPEGYSVSREKKERFSLILESASTNQTSMYLCASTEIPRGNQPQHFGDGTRLSIL.

This clonotype was recorded a few times. The chain joins TRBV2 to TRBJ1-1, with a weak D call TRBD1 (5 bases). The CDR3 has 14 residues. In germline, CDR1 is SNHLY, CDR2 FYNNEI. With 6 bases removed from V and 6 bases from J, the gap between germline ends came to 17 bases. CDR3 loop: CASREGLIKPEAFF. CDR3 coding DNA: TGTGCCAGCAGAGAGGGACTAATAAAACCTGAAGCTTTCTTT.

The gene calls are TRBV20-1 and TRBJ2-1; the match to TRBD2 covers 8 bases. The J segment lost 6 bases and the V segment lost 3 bases, leaving 13 bases of the junction unmatched. The CDR3 is made up of 16 amino acids. Germline values: CDR1 DFQATT, CDR2 SNEGSKA (reference sequence). In nucleotides, the CDR3 is TGCAGTGCTAGGTCTTCCCTAGCGGGCGCCATCAATGAGCAGTTCTTC. Its protein is CSARSSLAGAINEQFF.

CDR3 protein: CASSYDLSSYNEQFF. CDR3 bases: TGCGCCAGCAGCTACGATCTGAGCTCCTACAATGAGCAGTTCTTC. The chain has TRBV5-1 and TRBJ2-1; no clear D gene. Deletions cut 3 bases from V and 0 bases from J, with 10 bases between. Germline assignment: CDR1 SGHRS and CDR2 YFSETQ. The CDR3 contains 15 residues.

The J gene is TRBJ2-7, the V gene TRBV4-2; tentative D call: TRBD2 (6 bases). V lost 1 base, J lost 0 bases, and 13 bases lay in between. The germline V gene has CDR1 LGHNA and CDR2 YNFKEQ. The CDR3 is 16 residues long. This CDR3 reads CASSQVSTGVSYEQYF. The CDR3 DNA reads as TGTGCCAGCAGCCAAGTCTCAACGGGAGTCTCCTACGAGCAGTACTTC.

This rearrangement joins TRBV5-6 to TRBJ2-7; 12 nucleotides match TRBD2. Trimming took 2 bases from V and 2 from J; bases not matched to a gene: 5. The CDR3 is made up of 16 amino acids. Germline V gives CDR1 SGHDT, CDR2 YYEEEE. The CDR3 here is CASSFGLAGLPYEQYF. The DNA of the CDR3 is TGTGCCAGCAGCTTTGGACTAGCGGGATTACCCTACGAGCAGTACTTC. The complete variable domain, with remaining parts taken from reference TRBV5-6 and TRBJ2-7, reads DAGVTQSPTHLIKTRGQQVTLRCSPKSGHDTVSWYQQALGQGPQFIFQYYEEEERQRGNFPDRFSGHQFPNYSSELNVNALLLGDSALYLCASSFGLAGLPYEQYFGPGTRLTVT.

Ten or more counts support this clonotype. This chain links TRBV28 with TRBJ2-7; D gene ambiguous. V lost 2 bases and J lost 3, with 11 bases in between. The germline V gene encodes CDR1 MDHEN and CDR2 SYDVKM. The CDR3 covers 14 residues. Here the CDR3 DNA reads TGTGCCAGCAGTTTAATGGGCCGAAACTACGAGCAGTACTTC. Residues: CASSLMGRNYEQYF.

This clonotype turned up a few times. This rearrangement joins TRBV12-3 or TRBV12-4 to TRBJ2-2; a possible D gene is TRBD2 (6 bases). The V and J ends lost 3 bases and 6 bases respectively, with 17 bases between them. The CDR3 runs to 16 residues. CDR3 in amino acids: CASSFIPGSNAGELFF. CDR3 nucleotide sequence: TGTGCCAGCAGTTTTATTCCCGGGAGCAATGCCGGGGAGCTGTTTTTT.

This clonotype was recorded many times. This chain connects TRBV20-1 to TRBJ2-1; D remains unclear. CDR3 size: 14 residues. Trimming took 5 bases from V and 4 from J, leaving 15 bases between them. In germline, CDR1 is DFQATT, CDR2 SNEGSKA (reference sequence). Here the CDR3 reads CSALEAATYNEQFF. The CDR3 DNA sequence: TGCAGTGCTTTAGAGGCGGCGACATACAATGAGCAGTTCTTC.

The sample holds many counts of this clonotype. This chain connects TRBV28 to TRBJ2-5; D is unclear. From germline, CDR1 is MDHEN and CDR2 SYDVKM. V gave up 5 bases and J gave up 5 bases, with 15 bases separating them. CDR3 size: 14 residues. The CDR3, as DNA: TGTGCCAGCAGTCAACCGGCTTCGTGGGAGACCCAGTACTTC. Translation: CASSQPASWETQYF. The whole variable domain, remainder taken from reference TRBV28 and TRBJ2-5, is DVKVTQSSRYLVKRTGEKVFLECVQDMDHENMFWYRQDPGLGLRLIYFSYDVKMKEKGDIPEGYSVSREKKERFSLILESASTNQTSMYLCASSQPASWETQYFGPGTRLLVL.

This clonotype showed up many times. The gene calls are TRBV28 and TRBJ2-6; TRBD1 might be the D (6 bases). Deletions cut 5 bases from V and 1 base from J, with 21 bases between. CDR3 length: 19 amino acids. CDR1 and CDR2 from the germline V gene are MDHEN and SYDVKM. This chain's CDR3 is CASSPAPGHSSSGANVLTF. CDR3 nucleotides: TGTGCCAGCAGTCCTGCCCCGGGACACTCCTCGTCTGGGGCCAACGTCCTGACTTTC.

The chain joins TRBV19 to TRBJ2-2, with 10 positions matching TRBD1. With V trimmed by 6 bases and J by 7 bases, 11 bases remained unmatched. Germline V gene data show CDR1 as LNHDA and CDR2 as SQIVND (reference sequence). The CDR3 spans 16 residues. Here the CDR3 reads CASSRQGAPGSGELFF. In DNA form, the CDR3 reads TGTGCCAGTAGCCGACAGGGGGCCCCTGGGAGCGGGGAGCTGTTTTTT.

The table lists this clonotype with a few counts. This chain links TRBV20-1 with TRBJ1-5, with a tentative D call TRBD1 (5 bases). This CDR3 comprises 11 residues. Germline V lookup: CDR1 DFQATT, CDR2 SNEGSKA (reference sequence). Here the CDR3 DNA reads TGCAGCGCCTTGGAGGGGCAGCCCCAGCATTTT. Translation gives CSALEGQPQHF.

This sequence joins TRBV20-1 and TRBJ2-1; 8 bases fit TRBD2. J was trimmed by 7 bases and V by 5 bases; bases with no gene match: 4. Germline CDR1 reads DFQATT; CDR2 reads SNEGSKA (reference sequence). This CDR3 is 12 amino acids long. The CDR3 spells CSAERERNEQFF. In DNA form, the CDR3 reads TGCAGTGCTGAGCGGGAGAGGAATGAGCAGTTCTTC.

This clonotype has a count of ten or more. The rearrangement links TRBV3-1 to TRBJ2-7; tentatively, D is TRBD1 or TRBD2 (5 bases each). The germline V gene has CDR1 LGHDT and CDR2 YNNKEL (reference sequence). This CDR3 has 15 amino acids. Trimming cost V 1 base and J 2 bases, with 12 bases left between them. The CDR3 reads CASSQAGTQTYEQYF. Written as DNA, the CDR3 is TGTGCCAGCAGCCAAGCCGGGACGCAAACCTACGAGCAGTACTTC.

This clonotype has at least ten counts. The chain combines TRBV7-3 with TRBJ2-3, with TRBD2 matching 10 bases. With 5 bases clipped from V and 4 bases from J, the junction kept 3 bases outside the gene matches. This CDR3 has 14 residues. Germline V gene lookup returns CDR1 SGHTA and CDR2 FQGTGA. Here the CDR3 reads CASSPSGGADTQYF. CDR3 bases: TGTGCCAGCAGCCCTAGCGGGGGAGCAGATACGCAGTATTTT.

The chain is built from TRBV9 and TRBJ2-5; maybe TRBD2 (6 bases). Germline loops: CDR1 SGDLS, CDR2 YYNGEE. The CDR3 has 15 residues. Trimming pared 1 base from V and 0 bases from J, leaving 10 bases between. The CDR3 nucleotides are TGTGCCAGCAGCGTAACGGCGGGATACCAAGAGACCCAGTACTTC. Amino acid sequence: CASSVTAGYQETQYF.

Note on this clonotype: A much more abundant neighbour one base away suggests this may be a read error. The chain is built from TRBV7-2 and TRBJ1-1; 8 bases agree with TRBD1. Germline V CDR1 and CDR2: SGHTA, FQGNSA. This CDR3 contains 14 residues. The CDR3 nucleotides read TGTGCCAGCAGCTTAGGACAGGGGATAGCTGAAGCTCTCTTT. As protein: CASSLGQGIAEALF.

This clonotype came up many times. The chain uses TRBV7-2 and TRBJ2-7; D call uncertain. From germline, CDR1 is SGHTA and CDR2 FQGNSA. The V end lost 3 bases, the J end lost 0 bases, and 6 bases lay between the germline ends. The CDR3 consists of 13 residues. The DNA of the CDR3 is TGTGCCAGCAGCTTGATGAGCTCCTACGAGCAGTACTTC. Its translation: CASSLMSSYEQYF.

This clonotype came up many times. The chain is built from TRBV27 and TRBJ2-2; no clear D. This CDR3 has 15 amino acids. V was trimmed by 4 bases and J by 0 bases, leaving 9 bases between them. The germline gives CDR1 MNHEY, CDR2 SMNVEV (reference sequence). The CDR3, as DNA: TGTGCCAGCAGTTCCCCAAACCCGAACACCGGGGAGCTGTTTTTT. It encodes CASSSPNPNTGELFF.

This clonotype was detected many times. The chain employs TRBV3-1 and TRBJ2-5, with D possibly TRBD1 on 6 matching bases. Germline V gene lookup returns CDR1 LGHDT and CDR2 YNNKEL (reference sequence). V shed 4 bases and J shed 3 bases, with 12 bases lying between them. The CDR3 is 14 residues long. Here the CDR3 reads CASSPSQGKETQYF. The CDR3 DNA reads as TGTGCCAGCAGCCCTTCACAGGGTAAAGAGACCCAGTACTTC.

Only a few counts were recorded for this clonotype. This chain connects TRBV7-2 to TRBJ2-5, with 8 bases aligning to TRBD2. V shed 4 bases and J 4 bases; nucleotides not matched to a gene: 5. The CDR3 totals 14 residues. CDR1 is SGHTA, CDR2 FQGNSA, per germline. As DNA, the CDR3 is TGTGCCAGCAGCTCCGGACTAGCTTTAGAGACCCAGTACTTC. This encodes CASSSGLALETQYF.

This clonotype was recorded many times. The chain is built from TRBV11-2 and TRBJ2-1; TRBD2 matches at 10 bases. Germline V gene sequence: CDR1 SGHAT, CDR2 FQNNGV. The length of the CDR3 is 16 residues. With 5 bases clipped from V and 7 bases from J, the junction kept 11 bases outside the gene matches. CDR3 residues: CASSQHLAGVPNEQFF. The CDR3 DNA reads TGTGCCAGCAGCCAGCACCTAGCGGGAGTTCCTAATGAGCAGTTCTTC.

The rearrangement joins TRBV6-2 or TRBV6-3 to TRBJ2-1, with D tentatively TRBD1 (6 bases). The CDR3 consists of 14 residues. Trimming took off 5 bases at V and 5 bases at J, with 13 bases between the two ends. Germline values: CDR1 MNHEY, CDR2 SVGEGT. This CDR3 reads CASSEQGFHNEQFF. CDR3 bases: TGTGCCAGCAGTGAACAGGGTTTCCACAATGAGCAGTTCTTC.

This clonotype came up a few times. The chain has TRBV11-2 and TRBJ2-6; tentative D call: TRBD2 (6 bases). Trimming left V 1 base short and J 0 bases short, with 16 bases between. The V gene's germline CDR1 is SGHAT and CDR2 FQNNGV. This CDR3 is 19 amino acids long. The CDR3 region has the DNA TGTGCCAGCAGCTTAGGGCTCAGACTCGGGGGCTCTGGGGCCAACGTCCTGACTTTC. Protein sequence: CASSLGLRLGGSGANVLTF.

A few counts support this clonotype. This rearrangement joins TRBV3-1 to TRBJ1-4, with D tentatively TRBD1 (5 bases). V lost 1 base and J 8 bases, leaving 14 bases between the germline ends. The CDR3 is 15 amino acids. Germline CDR1 reads LGHDT; CDR2 reads YNNKEL (reference sequence). The DNA of the CDR3 is TGTGCCAGCAGCCAAGGGCGGGGCCTTATCGAAAAACTGTTTTTT. Translated: CASSQGRGLIEKLFF.

This clonotype was observed once. A much bigger clone sits one base away, suggesting this may be a read error. The chain couples TRBV7-2 to TRBJ2-6; D is undetermined. The CDR3 length is 15 residues. From germline, CDR1 is SGHTA and CDR2 FQGNSA. Deletions cut 9 bases from V and 0 bases from J, with 12 bases between. The CDR3 bases are TGTGCCAGGAGCCTAGGAATCTCTGGGGCCAACGTCCTGACTTTC. It translates to CARSLGISGANVLTF.

This clonotype was observed a few times. This may come from a read error, since a much larger clone is one base off. The chain recombines TRBV28 with TRBJ2-7; D is ambiguous. Per germline, CDR1 MDHEN and CDR2 SYDVKM. Trimming stripped 3 bases from V and 2 bases from J, with 11 bases between. The CDR3 is made up of 14 amino acids. This CDR3 is CASSLTSSPYEQYF. CDR3 nucleotides: TGTGCCAGCAGTTTGACAAGCAGCCCCTACGAGCAGTACTTC.

The table lists this clonotype with a few counts. J is TRBJ2-2 and V is TRBV12-3 or TRBV12-4; 10 nucleotides match TRBD2. The CDR3 sequence is 17 residues long. The V and J ends lost 6 bases and 5 bases, in that order; junction bases with no gene match: 12. CDR3 sequence (DNA): TGTGCCAGCAGCCCACTAGCGGGATCGCCGGGGACCGGGGAGCTGTTTTTT. Translating gives CASSPLAGSPGTGELFF.